This T cell receptor beta chain was found in a study of T-cell reconstitution after alpha-beta-depleted transplantation in children. Trimming removed 0 bases at V and 8 bases at J, with 11 bases between. Germline V gene data show CDR1 as SGHTA and CDR2 as FQGNSA. The CDR3 length is 14 residues. Unique molecular identifiers tagged the TCRbeta library. TCRdb passed the PCR reads through MiXCR, listing each CDR3 protein once. The sample shows 450,000 to 600,000 distinct CDR3 sequences, approximately 29% of them seen only once. The J gene is TRBJ2-1, the V gene TRBV7-2; possibly TRBD2 for D (7 bases). This TCR derives from a human donor who donated a stem cell graft to a child with aplastic anemia. Sequenced material: PBMCs from the stem cell graft donor, taken from the stem cell graft. The CDR3 protein is CASSLAGGGDEQFF. DNA for the CDR3: TGTGCCAGCAGCTTAGCGGGAGGGGGTGATGAGCAGTTCTTC.